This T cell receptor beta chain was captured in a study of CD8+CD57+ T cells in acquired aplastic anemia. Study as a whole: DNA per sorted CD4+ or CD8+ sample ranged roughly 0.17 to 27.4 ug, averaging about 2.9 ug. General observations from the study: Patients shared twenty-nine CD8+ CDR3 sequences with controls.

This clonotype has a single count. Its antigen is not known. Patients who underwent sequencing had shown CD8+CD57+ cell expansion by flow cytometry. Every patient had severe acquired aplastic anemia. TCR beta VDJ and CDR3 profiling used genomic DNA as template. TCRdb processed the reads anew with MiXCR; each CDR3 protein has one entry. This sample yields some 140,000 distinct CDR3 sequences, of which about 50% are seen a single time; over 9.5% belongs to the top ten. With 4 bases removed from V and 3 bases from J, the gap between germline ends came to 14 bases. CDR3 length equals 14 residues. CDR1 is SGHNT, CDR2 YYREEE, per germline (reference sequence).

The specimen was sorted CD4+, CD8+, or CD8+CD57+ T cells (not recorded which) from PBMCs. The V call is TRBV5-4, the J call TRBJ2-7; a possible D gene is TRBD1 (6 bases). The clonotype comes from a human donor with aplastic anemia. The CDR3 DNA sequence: TGTGCCAGCAGCACCGACAGGACCTACTACGAGCAGTACTTC. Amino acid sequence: CASSTDRTYYEQYF.